This TCR beta chain was observed in a study of blood T cell repertoires in COVID-19. The table came from immunoSEQ multiplex PCR; TCRdb's copy has only in-frame clones and leaves some out. The repertoire holds 250,000 to 300,000 clones, with approximately 91% as singletons. The sample holds one count of this clone. This CDR3 has 14 residues. The junction had 7 bases not matched to a gene; V was cut back by 2 bases and J by 7 bases. Germline CDR1 MNHEY, CDR2 SMNVEV (reference sequence). The sequence came from a woman in her 30s with COVID-19, enrolled during active disease. The J gene is TRBJ2-5, the V gene TRBV27; 7 bases map to TRBD2. Sample: peripheral blood. The CDR3 DNA reads TGTGCCAGCAGTTTAGGTGGGAGGGCCGGGACCCAGTACTTC. It specifies CASSLGGRAGTQYF.